This T cell receptor (beta chain) was recorded in a study of T cells in localized non-small cell lung cancer. Findings and limits, study-wide: Uninvolved adjacent lung showed the highest T cell clonality, exceeding tumor. In the blood, greater T cell density corresponded to longer overall survival. Adjacent lung was found to contain a median about 55 of the top 100 tumor clones. Sequencing was limited to one tumor region, leaving the possibility of heterogeneity open.

Per germline, CDR1 GTSNPN and CDR2 SVGIG (reference sequence). The V end was cut by 1 base, the J end by 8 bases, with 20 bases between. The CDR3 runs to 15 residues. Using immunoSEQ multiplex PCR, the repertoire was profiled, and TCRdb retains in-frame clones only, with some absent. The sample has over 1,400 clones, about 20% seen once; the top ten hold around an eighth. Only a few counts were recorded for this clone. No antigen is known for it. The sample in question was lung tumor tissue, obtained before any cancer treatment. This TCR derives from a woman aged 40-69 years with stage I lung adenocarcinoma. The rearrangement uses TRBV30 and TRBJ1-2, with D possibly being TRBD1 (5 bases). The CDR3 region has the DNA TGTGCCTGGAGTGATCAGAAGGGACCGTCATCCGGCTACACCTTC. Translating it yields CAWSDQKGPSSGYTF.